Below, 9 T cell receptor beta chains from the same sample are listed, as sequenced in a study of shared clonotypes between healthy human individuals. Measured with immunoSEQ multiplex PCR; TCRdb has only the in-frame clones, and not every one. This table has more than 2,000,000 clones, more than 85% appearing once. The sample comprised naive CD4+ T cells from PBMCs. Subset given: CD45RA+ positively selected. The receptors were sampled from a man aged 18 to 30 in good health. Some clones in this sample may be carry-over from other donors' samples.

The V and J genes are TRBV6-5 and TRBJ2-7; D is unclear. The V gene lost 4 bases and the J gene lost 4 bases, with 5 bases spanning the gap. Germline V gives CDR1 MNHEY, CDR2 SVGAGI. The CDR3 length is 11 residues. CDR3 in amino acids: CASSFAYEQYF. The CDR3 nucleotides read TGTGCCAGCAGTTTCGCGTACGAGCAGTACTTC.

The V and J genes are TRBV7-2 and TRBJ2-1, with 10 nucleotides matching TRBD2. The CDR3 has 15 amino acids. The V and J ends lost 5 bases and 4 bases, in that order; junction bases with no gene match: 5. Germline V CDR1 and CDR2: SGHTA, FQGNSA. The CDR3 is CASSRDSGGYNEQFF. The CDR3 DNA follows: TGTGCCAGCAGCCGAGATAGCGGGGGGTACAATGAGCAGTTCTTC.

The chain carries TRBV30 and TRBJ1-2; D is undetermined. CDR1 is GTSNPN and CDR2 is SVGIG in the germline V gene (reference sequence). This CDR3 comprises 13 residues. Trimming removed 3 bases at V and 5 bases at J, with 13 bases between. CDR3 DNA sequence: TGTGCCTGGAGCCTAGGACGGATGTATGGCTACACCTTC. This encodes CAWSLGRMYGYTF. Complete variable domain (other parts from reference TRBV30 and TRBJ1-2): SQTIHQWPATLVQPVGSPLSLECTVEGTSNPNLYWYRQAAGRGLQLLFYSVGIGQISSEVPQNLSASRPQDRQFILSSKKLLLSDSGFYLCAWSLGRMYGYTFGSGTRLTVV.

The chain is built from TRBV7-9 and TRBJ2-3; possibly TRBD2 for D (6 bases). The germline V and J ends were trimmed by 4 bases and 0 bases, with 14 bases remaining between them. Germline V gene lookup returns CDR1 SEHNR and CDR2 FQNEAQ (reference sequence). The CDR3 has 16 residues. CDR3 in amino acids: CASSSPGLSSTDTQYF. As DNA, the CDR3 is TGTGCCAGCAGCTCGCCGGGACTTTCTAGCACAGATACGCAGTATTTT.

This clone has only one observation. CDR3 in amino acids: CASRRSRAGQETQYF. The DNA for the CDR3 is TGCGCCAGCAGAAGGTCCAGGGCCGGCCAAGAGACCCAGTACTTC. The V call is TRBV5-1, the J call TRBJ2-5; TRBD1 might be the D (5 bases). Per germline, CDR1 SGHRS and CDR2 YFSETQ. The CDR3 spans 15 residues. Trimming removed 5 bases at V and 1 base at J, with 15 bases between.

The genes are TRBV18 and TRBJ2-7; 7 positions agree with TRBD1. CDR3 size: 15 residues. Germline V gives CDR1 KGHSH, CDR2 LQKENI. Losses at the gene ends were 2 bases for V and 2 bases for J; bases not matched to a gene: 6. In nucleotides, the CDR3 is TGTGCCAGCTCACCAAGGTCCGGGACAGCCTACGAGCAGTACTTC. Residues: CASSPRSGTAYEQYF.

The chain couples TRBV23-1 to TRBJ2-5, with D possibly being TRBD1 (5 bases). TRBV23-1 belongs to the ORF category, with a function that is uncertain. The CDR3 runs 16 residues. Trimming took 0 bases from V and 1 from J, leaving 12 bases between them. CDR3: CASSQSPGRLQETQYF. The CDR3 nucleotides read TGCGCCAGCAGTCAATCGCCAGGGCGACTCCAAGAGACCCAGTACTTC.

The J gene is TRBJ2-2, the V gene TRBV28, with D possibly being TRBD1 (5 bases). Germline CDR1 and CDR2: MDHEN and SYDVKM. The CDR3 is 17 amino acids. V was pared by 3 bases and J by 3 bases, with 17 bases between. The CDR3 spells CASSFLGREGHTGELFF. Written as DNA, the CDR3 is TGTGCCAGCAGTTTTCTAGGCAGGGAAGGTCACACCGGGGAGCTGTTTTTT.

The V call is TRBV10-3, the J call TRBJ2-2, with D hard to call. This CDR3 region has 15 residues. CDR1 is ENHRY, CDR2 SYGVKD, per germline. The ends were cut back, 7 bases at V and 1 base at J, with 13 bases in the middle. CDR3 protein: CAIKGENLNTGELFF. The CDR3 DNA reads TGTGCCATCAAAGGAGAGAACTTGAACACCGGGGAGCTGTTTTTT.